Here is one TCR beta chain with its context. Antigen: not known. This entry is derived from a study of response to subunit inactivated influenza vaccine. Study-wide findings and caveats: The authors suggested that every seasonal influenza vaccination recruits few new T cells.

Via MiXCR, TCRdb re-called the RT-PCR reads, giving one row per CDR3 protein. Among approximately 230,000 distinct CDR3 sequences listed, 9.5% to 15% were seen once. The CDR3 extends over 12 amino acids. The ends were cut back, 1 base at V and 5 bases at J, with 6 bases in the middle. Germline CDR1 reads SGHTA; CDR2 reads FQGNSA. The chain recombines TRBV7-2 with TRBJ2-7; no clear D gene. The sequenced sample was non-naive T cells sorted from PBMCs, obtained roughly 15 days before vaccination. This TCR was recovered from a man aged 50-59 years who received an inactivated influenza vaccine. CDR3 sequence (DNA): TGTGCCAGCAGCTTAGTATTCCACGAGCAGTACTTC. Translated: CASSLVFHEQYF.